This entry lists 23 T cell receptor beta chains sequenced from one sample in a study of T cell clones after liver transplantation. Clones were sequenced by immunoSEQ multiplex PCR, and TCRdb holds only the in-frame ones, with some missing. The profile shows some 40,000 clones, about 86% of them singletons. Material: CD4+ T cells from blood, obtained 24 months after liver transplant. These receptors all come from a human patient who received a liver transplant. These T cells may partly come from the graft donor.

The rearrangement links TRBV29-1 to TRBJ2-1; TRBD2 agrees at 12 bases. The CDR3 contains 15 residues. Germline trimming cut 8 bases from V and 4 bases from J; bases unmatched to any gene: 9. Per germline, CDR1 SQVTM and CDR2 ANQGSEA. CDR3 DNA sequence: TGCAGCACATCGGAGGGGACTAGCGGGTACAATGAGCAGTTCTTC. This translates into CSTSEGTSGYNEQFF.

A single count supports this clone. The chain joins TRBV27 to TRBJ2-5; D perhaps matches TRBD2 (5 bases). The ends were cut back, 4 bases at V and 1 base at J, with 13 bases in the middle. In germline, CDR1 is MNHEY, CDR2 SMNVEV (reference sequence). This CDR3 has 15 residues. DNA for the CDR3: TGTGCCAGCAGTTCGCCGAGCGGTCCCCAAGAGACCCAGTACTTC. This gives the protein CASSSPSGPQETQYF.

This chain uses TRBV30 with TRBJ2-1; D is unclear. This CDR3 is built from 11 residues. Germline loops: CDR1 GTSNPN, CDR2 SVGIG (reference sequence). V was clipped by 7 bases and J by 5 bases, with 9 bases between them. The CDR3 protein is CASMRNNEQFF. The CDR3 region has the DNA TGTGCCTCGATGCGAAACAATGAGCAGTTCTTC.

The CDR3 loop is CASSPEGNQPQHF. As DNA, the CDR3 is TGTGCCAGCAGTCCTGAGGGCAATCAGCCCCAGCATTTT. The rearrangement uses TRBV6-1 and TRBJ1-5; D is uncertain. V was trimmed by 5 bases and J by 2 bases, leaving 7 bases between them. The CDR3 length is 13 residues. From germline, CDR1 is MNHNS and CDR2 SASEGT.

This chain links TRBV5-1 with TRBJ2-2; D unclear. V was clipped by 3 bases and J by 1 base, with 13 bases between them. The germline V gene encodes CDR1 SGHRS and CDR2 YFSETQ. This CDR3 spans 16 amino acids. CDR3 amino acids: CASSSTLEQNTGELFF. The CDR3 DNA reads TGCGCCAGCAGCTCCACACTCGAACAGAACACCGGGGAGCTGTTTTTT.

V usage is TRBV7-2 and J usage is TRBJ2-1; TRBD2 matches at 10 bases. This CDR3 has 15 amino acids. From germline, CDR1 is SGHTA and CDR2 FQGNSA. The V gene end was trimmed by 6 bases and the J gene end by 6 bases; junction bases not matched to a gene: 8. The CDR3 DNA follows: TGTGCCAGCAGGAGGAGCGGGGGGGTCCTCAATGAGCAGTTCTTC. This sequence encodes CASRRSGGVLNEQFF.

The genes are TRBV18 and TRBJ2-3, with D tentatively TRBD2 (6 bases). V was pared by 3 bases and J by 1 base, with 14 bases between. The germline V gene has CDR1 KGHSH and CDR2 LQKENI. The CDR3 length is 16 residues. CDR3 protein: CASSPWRGEGTDTQYF. In DNA, the CDR3 is TGTGCCAGCTCACCTTGGCGGGGCGAGGGCACAGATACGCAGTATTTT.

CDR3 region: CASSTRQGWRNEQFF. In nucleotides, the CDR3 is TGTGCCAGCAGCACCAGACAGGGGTGGAGGAATGAGCAGTTCTTC. This chain joins TRBV5-4 and TRBJ2-1; TRBD1 matches at 8 bases. The CDR3 is 15 residues long. The V and J ends lost 4 bases and 7 bases, in that order; junction bases with no gene match: 10. Germline CDR1 is SGHNT and CDR2 is YYREEE (reference sequence).

V gene TRBV20-1 combines with J gene TRBJ1-1, with unresolved D. Germline V gives CDR1 DFQATT, CDR2 SNEGSKA (reference sequence). V was trimmed by 2 bases and J by 7 bases, leaving 8 bases between them. The CDR3 covers 11 residues. CDR3: CSARHGNEAFF. The CDR3 DNA is TGCAGTGCTAGACACGGGAATGAAGCTTTCTTT.

Concerning this clone: This specimen includes other DNA sequences encoding the same CDR3. The V call is TRBV6-6, the J call TRBJ1-1; D is unresolved. CDR3 size: 12 residues. The germline V gene encodes CDR1 MNHNY and CDR2 SVGAGI (reference sequence). The V end was cut by 3 bases, the J end by 1 base, with 3 bases between. The CDR3 spells CASSYKNTEAFF. The CDR3 DNA is TGTGCCAGCAGTTATAAGAACACTGAAGCTTTCTTT.

This chain uses TRBV14 with TRBJ1-1; no clear D gene. The CDR3 is made up of 15 amino acids. Trimming left V 4 bases short and J 4 bases short, with 16 bases between. The germline gives CDR1 SGHDN, CDR2 FVKESK. The CDR3 DNA follows: TGTGCCAGCAGCCGGTGGGAAGGGAACTCCACTGAAGCTTTCTTT. Translated, it gives CASSRWEGNSTEAFF.

The V gene is TRBV13, the J gene TRBJ1-6, with 8 bases aligning to TRBD1. CDR1 is PRHDT and CDR2 is FYEKMQ in the germline V gene (reference sequence). This CDR3 spans 15 amino acids. Losses at the gene ends were 6 bases for V and 9 bases for J; bases not matched to a gene: 10. The DNA of the CDR3 is TGTGCCAGCAGTTACCGGGACAGGCCGAGTTCACCCCTCCACTTT. Translating it yields CASSYRDRPSSPLHF.

V and J are TRBV5-4 and TRBJ2-3; TRBD2 matches 7 bases. The CDR3 is 15 amino acids. CDR1 and CDR2 (germline): SGHNT, YYREEE (reference sequence). The J segment lost 2 bases and the V segment lost 2 bases, leaving 5 bases of the junction unmatched. The CDR3 DNA reads TGTGCCAGCAGCTTCAAGCGGGGTCTCACAGATACGCAGTATTTT. Amino acids: CASSFKRGLTDTQYF.

The chain recombines TRBV5-1 with TRBJ2-5; D call uncertain. Germline V gene lookup returns CDR1 SGHRS and CDR2 YFSETQ. This CDR3 has 15 amino acids. V shed 1 base and J shed 1 base, with 11 bases lying between them. CDR3 region: CASSLSPTGQETQYF. The CDR3 DNA sequence: TGCGCCAGCAGCTTGTCGCCAACCGGCCAAGAGACCCAGTACTTC.

This CDR3 reads CASSLDAGALGGEQFF. CDR3 DNA: TGTGCCAGCAGCTTAGATGCGGGAGCCCTAGGGGGTGAGCAGTTCTTC. The rearrangement joins TRBV7-3 to TRBJ2-1; D is perhaps TRBD2 (7 bases). From germline, CDR1 is SGHTA and CDR2 FQGTGA. This CDR3 region has 16 residues. V dropped 2 bases and J dropped 9 bases, with 20 bases sitting between them.

The CDR3 reads CATSRTGTSGLLEQFF. The CDR3 region has the DNA TGTGCCACCAGCAGAACAGGGACTAGCGGTTTGCTTGAGCAGTTCTTC. J is TRBJ2-1 and V is TRBV15; TRBD2 matches 11 bases. The CDR3 length is 16 residues. Germline V gives CDR1 LNHNV, CDR2 YYDKDF (reference sequence). The junction had 9 bases not matched to a gene; V was cut back by 2 bases and J by 9 bases.

The V gene is TRBV9, the J gene TRBJ2-2, with TRBD1 as a possible D gene (7 bases). The CDR3 consists of 16 residues. Germline loops: CDR1 SGDLS, CDR2 YYNGEE. Trimming stripped 4 bases from V and 4 bases from J, with 17 bases between. Here the CDR3 reads CASSPGGFMGTGELFF. CDR3 DNA sequence: TGTGCCAGCAGCCCAGGGGGGTTTATGGGCACCGGGGAGCTGTTTTTT.

CDR3 sequence: CASSHAGTDTQYF. The CDR3, as DNA: TGCGCCAGCAGCCATGCGGGCACAGATACGCAGTATTTT. The chain links TRBV5-1 to TRBJ2-3; D remains ambiguous. Germline values: CDR1 SGHRS, CDR2 YFSETQ. The CDR3 contains 13 residues. The V end lost 4 bases, the J end lost 1 base, and 7 bases lay between the germline ends. Full variable domain (remainder filled in from reference TRBV5-1 and TRBJ2-3): KAGVTQTPRYLIKTRGQQVTLSCSPISGHRSVSWYQQTPGQGLQFLFEYFSETQRNKGNFPGRFSGRQFSNSRSEMNVSTLELGDSALYLCASSHAGTDTQYFGPGTRLTVL.

This clone was recorded a few times. The rearrangement links TRBV5-5 to TRBJ2-1; D unclear. This CDR3 is 11 amino acids long. With 3 bases removed from V and 8 bases from J, the gap between germline ends came to 6 bases. Per germline, CDR1 SGHKS and CDR2 YYEKEE (reference sequence). The CDR3 is CASSYTYEQFF. In nucleotides, the CDR3 is TGTGCCAGCAGCTACACCTATGAGCAGTTCTTC.

The chain joins TRBV7-6 to TRBJ2-7; 11 nucleotides align to TRBD1. The CDR3 is made up of 14 amino acids. The J segment lost 5 bases and the V segment lost 4 bases, leaving 4 bases of the junction unmatched. Per the germline V gene, CDR1 is SGHVS and CDR2 is FNYEAQ. Written as DNA, the CDR3 is TGTGCCAGCAGCTGGACAGGGGGCTCAAACGAGCAGTACTTC. Residues: CASSWTGGSNEQYF. The full variable domain, rest sourced from reference TRBV7-6 and TRBJ2-7, is GAGVSQSPRYKVTKRGQDVALRCDPISGHVSLYWYRQALGQGPEFLTYFNYEAQQDKSGLPNDRFSAERPEGSISTLTIQRTEQRDSAMYRCASSWTGGSNEQYFGPGTRLTVT.

The chain employs TRBV18 and TRBJ2-7; the D is unclear. Trimming took off 1 base at V and 0 bases at J, with 7 bases between the two ends. Per germline, CDR1 KGHSH and CDR2 LQKENI. The length of the CDR3 is 14 residues. The CDR3: CASSPQTYSYEQYF. CDR3 DNA: TGTGCCAGCTCACCACAAACCTACTCCTACGAGCAGTACTTC.

This chain connects TRBV19 to TRBJ2-6; D might be TRBD2 (6 bases). This CDR3 contains 17 residues. Germline V gives CDR1 LNHDA, CDR2 SQIVND (reference sequence). Trimming took off 5 bases at V and 2 bases at J, with 16 bases between the two ends. The CDR3 sequence is CASSPEGGRTGANVLTF. CDR3 DNA: TGTGCCAGTAGTCCTGAAGGAGGGAGGACTGGGGCCAACGTCCTGACTTTC.

The rearrangement uses TRBV7-9 and TRBJ1-1; perhaps TRBD1 as D (5 bases). This CDR3 contains 13 residues. V was trimmed by 4 bases and J by 5 bases, leaving 11 bases between them. Germline V gene data show CDR1 as SEHNR and CDR2 as FQNEAQ (reference sequence). This CDR3 reads CASSWDQVTEAFF. CDR3 coding DNA: TGTGCCAGCAGCTGGGACCAGGTGACTGAAGCTTTCTTT.